The 5 T cell receptor beta chains below were found in one sample sequenced in a study of patients and donors after allogeneic stem cell transplantation (dated by TCRdb to 2019 to 2021). The library was obtained by RT-PCR. This sample was sequenced with a NextSeq 550. The public reads were reprocessed in TCRdb via fastp at Q25 and MiXCR, keeping in-frame beta chains. Each record represents a unique CDR3 protein, reported with the most common genes and DNA among its rows. For this sample the table gives about 410,000 distinct CDR3 sequences, of which around 16% were detected only once. Clones ranked in the top ten supply around 7.2% of the sample. Sequencing was done on a sample of blood, either unsorted or a sorted T cell fraction (not recorded which). The receptor source for this set is a human donor who was either an allogeneic HSCT recipient or a stem cell or donor lymphocyte infusion donor (not recorded which). It is not recorded whose cells these are; they may come from a transplant donor.

This clonotype was observed a handful of times. The V and J genes are TRBV7-9 and TRBJ1-1; 11 nucleotides match TRBD1. Germline V lookup: CDR1 SEHNR, CDR2 FQNEAQ (reference sequence). The V gene end was trimmed by 4 bases and the J gene end by 3 bases; junction bases not matched to a gene: 4. The CDR3 loop spans 15 amino acids. CDR3 coding DNA: TGTGCCAGCAGCTCGGACAGGGGGCTGGACACTGAAGCTTTCTTT. Protein sequence: CASSSDRGLDTEAFF.

This clonotype has a handful of counts. The chain uses TRBV20-1 and TRBJ1-3, with D unclear. Germline V gives CDR1 DFQATT, CDR2 SNEGSKA (reference sequence). Trimming removed 2 bases at V and 8 bases at J, with 16 bases between. The CDR3 consists of 14 residues. The CDR3 nucleotides are TGCAGTGCTAGATTTGGGCGCGGTGGTGACACCATATATTTT. Protein: CSARFGRGGDTIYF.

This clonotype has ten or more counts. The chain links TRBV15 to TRBJ1-5; D ambiguous. CDR1 is LNHNV and CDR2 is YYDKDF in the germline V gene (reference sequence). This CDR3 has 14 residues. V was cut by 0 bases and J by 4 bases, with 7 bases left in between. The CDR3 reads CATSREGRNQPQHF. The CDR3 DNA reads as TGTGCCACCAGCAGAGAGGGCAGGAATCAGCCCCAGCATTTT.

This clonotype occurred a few times. V and J are TRBV12-3 or TRBV12-4 and TRBJ1-5, with 9 bases fitting TRBD1. The CDR3 is 14 residues long. After removal of 6 bases from V and 4 bases from J, the junction contained 4 bases not matched to a gene. The CDR3 DNA reads TGTGCCAGCAGATCCGGGACAGGGAATCAGCCCCAGCATTTT. It specifies CASRSGTGNQPQHF.

The rearrangement joins TRBV6-1 to TRBJ2-5, with 9 bases that match TRBD1. V was pared by 5 bases and J by 7 bases, with 5 bases of the junction left unmatched. The CDR3 loop spans 13 amino acids. CDR1 is MNHNS and CDR2 is SASEGT in the germline V gene. The CDR3, as DNA: TGTGCCAGCAGTACGAGACAGGGGGGGACCCAGTACTTC. It yields the protein CASSTRQGGTQYF.